This is a list of T cell receptor beta chains from one sample in a study of OX40 agonist ivuxolimab in advanced cancers. Only in-frame clones appear in the TCRdb table, and some are missing; sequencing was by immunoSEQ multiplex PCR. The table lists 75,000 to 80,000 clones, 94% of them singletons. Sequencing used CD4+ or CD8+ T cells sorted from blood, obtained in a trial of the OX40 agonist ivuxolimab. These receptors were obtained from an adult with an advanced solid tumor such as melanoma, head and neck, liver or kidney cancer. Both conserved end residues are part of each CDR3. Size tells how often a clone was seen (once, few, many) or the class of an expanded clone, and some rows leave it out.

>.|TRBV7-7
CASSLEDGAGELFF
>.|TRBV15
CATSGDRGGTDTQYF
>.|TRBV2
CASSEDRFYNEQFF
>.|TRBV19
CASTSTDTQYF
>.|TRBV19
CASSILGEGNGYTF
>.|TRBV27
CASSLDGTTYEQYF
>.|TRBV7-6
CASSWGTDTQYF
>.|TRBV6-1
CASSGGQGWGLRNTEAFF
>once|TRBV7-8
CASSLVAGISYEQYF
>.|TRBV13
CASSPGDRGLTEAFF
>once|TRBV9
CASSQSGSRQETQYF
>once|TRBV9
CASSEDRLSTDTQYF
>.|TRBV5-6
CASLLLWQGAGNTEAFF
>.|TRBV28
CASSRDRGLGETQYF
>.|TRBV15
CATSSHLLPGHLGSYEQYF
>.|TRBV27
CASSPITGSNQPQHF
>once|TRBV9
CASSGGQTPFYEQYF
>.|TRBV11-1
CASSLGGHEQYF
>.|TRBV11-2
CASSRDGELFF
>.|TRBV4-1
CASSQDWTLSTEAFF
>.|TRBV19
CASEQGPAVYNEQFF
>.|TRBV4-2
CASSPTGQDEGYYGYTF
>.|TRBV4-3
CASSQEEDSYEQYF
>.|TRBV19
CASHPGTYNEQFF
>.|TRBV25-1
CASSVTSGTGELFF
>.|TRBV2
CASSGNRGDGNTIYF
>.|TRBV27
CASSPGTSGKNEQFF
>.|TRBV4-1
CASSQYGTGNTEAFF
>.|TRBV6-5
CASSLPGGLGNEQFF
>.|TRBV7-9
CASSFVVENTGELFF
>.|TRBV5-8
CASSLGLQGAGYNEQFF
>.|TRBV10-3
CAISDLDRASSDGYTF
>.|TRBV4-3
CASSQERALGGPQHF
>.|TRBV7-8
CASSLGGPYEQYF
>.|TRBV27
CASSRGDSETQYF
>few|TRBV14
CASSLGGIEAFF
>.|TRBV4-1
CASSQDSTSGGTDTQYF
>.|TRBV7-9
CASSLTGVERIYGYTF
>.|TRBV7-9
CASSHSGQEGWGDGYTF
>.|TRBV4-3
CASSQDEGEREQYF
>.|TRBV25-1
CASSGTGYSNQPQHF
>once|TRBV5-1
CASSLAVTSGDDTDTQYF
>once|TRBV5-6
CASSLWGRSEQYF
>.|TRBV27
CASSLTGLAYNEQFF
>.|TRBV7-9
CASSHPGQAYGYTF
>.|TRBV5-1
CASSLWDRGNTEAFF
>.|TRBV9
CASSVGTGEYTEAFF
>.|TRBV5-6
CASSLGQVNTEAFF
>.|TRBV30
CAWTAFGGSYQETQYF
>.|TRBV6-6
CASSPGTMNEKLFF
>.|TRBV9
CASSAPGGYNEKLFF
>.|TRBV9
CASSVEGGQETQYF
>once|TRBV4-3
CASSQLPGPREPNEKLFF
>.|TRBV28
CASSLIEGTEAFF
>.|TRBV28
CASSSPSDLGYTF
>.|TRBV2
CASSAMGASYNEQFF
>.|TRBV29-1
CSVEVSLTAYNEQFF